This T cell receptor (beta chain) was obtained from a study of sequential checkpoint blockade in melanoma. As for the study in general: Twenty-two patients had tumor biopsies before treatment and at week 13. Study-wide results and limits: About 30 times likelier clinical benefit followed increased tumor T-cell fraction and clonality.

This CDR3 is 14 amino acids long. CDR1 and CDR2 from the germline V gene are SGHRS and YFSETQ. V lost 7 bases, J lost 3 bases, and 16 bases lay in between. Stated treatment: randomized to nivolumab then ipilimumab (arm A) or the reverse (arm B). Produced via immunoSEQ multiplex PCR; TCRdb's table is partial and in-frame only. Altogether several thousand clones are present, about a fifth being singletons, with the ten largest covering roughly 4%. With regard to this clone: Its antigen is currently unknown.

The V gene is TRBV5-1, the J gene TRBJ1-1; D is perhaps TRBD1 (5 bases). The source of this sequence is a human donor with melanoma. Sequencing used tumor tissue (inferred from file names), obtained from a patient given nivolumab and ipilimumab in sequence. CDR3 in amino acids: CASSDRDGDTEAFF. The CDR3 DNA reads as TGCGCCAGCTCCGATAGGGACGGGGACACTGAAGCTTTCTTT.